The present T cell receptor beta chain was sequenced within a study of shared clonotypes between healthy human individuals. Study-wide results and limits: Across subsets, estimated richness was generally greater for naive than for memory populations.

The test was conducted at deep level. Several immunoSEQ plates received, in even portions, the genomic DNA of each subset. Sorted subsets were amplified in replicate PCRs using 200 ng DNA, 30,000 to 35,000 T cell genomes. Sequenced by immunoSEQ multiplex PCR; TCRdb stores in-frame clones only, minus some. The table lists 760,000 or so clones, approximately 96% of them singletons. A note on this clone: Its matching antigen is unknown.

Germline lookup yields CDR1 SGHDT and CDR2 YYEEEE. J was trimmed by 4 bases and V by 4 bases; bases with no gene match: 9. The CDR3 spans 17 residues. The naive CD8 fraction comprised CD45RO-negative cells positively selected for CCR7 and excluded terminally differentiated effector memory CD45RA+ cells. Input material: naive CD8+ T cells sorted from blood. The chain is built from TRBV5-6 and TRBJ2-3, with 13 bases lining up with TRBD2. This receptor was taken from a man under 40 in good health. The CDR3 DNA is TGTGCCAGCAGCAGAACGGCGGGACTAGCGGGATCAGATACGCAGTATTTT. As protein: CASSRTAGLAGSDTQYF. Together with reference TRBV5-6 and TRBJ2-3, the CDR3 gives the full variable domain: DAGVTQSPTHLIKTRGQQVTLRCSPKSGHDTVSWYQQALGQGPQFIFQYYEEEERQRGNFPDRFSGHQFPNYSSELNVNALLLGDSALYLCASSRTAGLAGSDTQYFGPGTRLTVL.